The entry below gives a single TCR beta chain sequence along with its context. Produced via immunoSEQ multiplex PCR; TCRdb's table is partial and in-frame only. The sample has about 98,000 clones, roughly nine tenths seen once. The data were taken from a study of OX40 agonist ivuxolimab in advanced cancers. The overall study: Ivuxolimab, which patients received intravenously every 2 weeks, was dosed at 0.01 to 10 mg/kg.

From germline, CDR1 is MDHEN and CDR2 SYDVKM. This CDR3 contains 13 residues. Trimming stripped 4 bases from V and 8 bases from J, with 11 bases between. The sequence was collected from an adult with an advanced solid tumor such as melanoma, head and neck, liver or kidney cancer. The genes are TRBV28 and TRBJ1-4; the D is unclear. The specimen comprised CD4+ or CD8+ T cells sorted from blood, sampled in a trial of the OX40 agonist ivuxolimab. CDR3 loop: CASSSQPSEKLFF. CDR3 DNA sequence: TGTGCCAGCAGTTCCCAGCCCAGCGAAAAACTGTTTTTT.